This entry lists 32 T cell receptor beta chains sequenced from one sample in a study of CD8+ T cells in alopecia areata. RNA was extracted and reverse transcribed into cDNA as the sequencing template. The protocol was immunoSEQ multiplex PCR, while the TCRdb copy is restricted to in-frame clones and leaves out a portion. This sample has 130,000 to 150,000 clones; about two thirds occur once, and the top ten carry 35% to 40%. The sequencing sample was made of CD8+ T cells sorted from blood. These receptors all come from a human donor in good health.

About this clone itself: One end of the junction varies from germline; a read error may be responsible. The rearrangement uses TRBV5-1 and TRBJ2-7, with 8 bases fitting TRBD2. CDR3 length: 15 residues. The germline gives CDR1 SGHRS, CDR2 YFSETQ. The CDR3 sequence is CASSPDKASGSPSHF. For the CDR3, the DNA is TGCGCCAGCAGCCCCGACAAGGCTAGCGGGTCCCCTTCGCACTTC.

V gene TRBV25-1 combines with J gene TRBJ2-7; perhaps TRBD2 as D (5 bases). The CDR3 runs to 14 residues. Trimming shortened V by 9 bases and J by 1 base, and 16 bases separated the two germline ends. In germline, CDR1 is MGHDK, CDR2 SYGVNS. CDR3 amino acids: CASAWAGSSYEQYF. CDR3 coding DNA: TGTGCCAGTGCTTGGGCGGGTTCGTCCTACGAGCAGTACTTC.

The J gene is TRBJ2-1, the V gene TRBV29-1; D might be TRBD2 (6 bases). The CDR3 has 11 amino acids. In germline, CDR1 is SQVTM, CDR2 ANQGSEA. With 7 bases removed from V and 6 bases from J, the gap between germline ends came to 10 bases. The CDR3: CSGREINEQFF. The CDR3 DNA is TGCAGCGGGAGGGAGATCAATGAGCAGTTCTTC.

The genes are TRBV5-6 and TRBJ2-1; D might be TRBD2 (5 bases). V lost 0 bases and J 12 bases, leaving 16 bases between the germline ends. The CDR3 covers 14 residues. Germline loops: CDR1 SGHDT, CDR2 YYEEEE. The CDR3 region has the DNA TGTGCCAGCAGCTTGGGGATCGAGGGTCTTTGGCAGTTCTTC. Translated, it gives CASSLGIEGLWQFF. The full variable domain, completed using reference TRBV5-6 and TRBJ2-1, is DAGVTQSPTHLIKTRGQQVTLRCSPKSGHDTVSWYQQALGQGPQFIFQYYEEEERQRGNFPDRFSGHQFPNYSSELNVNALLLGDSALYLCASSLGIEGLWQFFGPGTRLTVL.

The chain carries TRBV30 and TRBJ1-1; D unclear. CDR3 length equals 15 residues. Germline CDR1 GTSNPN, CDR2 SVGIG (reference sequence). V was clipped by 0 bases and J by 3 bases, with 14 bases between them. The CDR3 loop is CAWSVEVYLHTEAFF. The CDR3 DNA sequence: TGTGCCTGGAGTGTAGAAGTTTATCTACACACTGAAGCTTTCTTT.

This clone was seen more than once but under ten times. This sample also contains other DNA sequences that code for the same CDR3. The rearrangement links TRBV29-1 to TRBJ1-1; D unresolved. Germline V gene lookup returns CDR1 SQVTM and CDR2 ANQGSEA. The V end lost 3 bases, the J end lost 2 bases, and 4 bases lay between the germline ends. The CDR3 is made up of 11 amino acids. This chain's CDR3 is CSVEGNTEAFF. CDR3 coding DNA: TGCAGCGTTGAGGGAAACACTGAAGCTTTCTTT.

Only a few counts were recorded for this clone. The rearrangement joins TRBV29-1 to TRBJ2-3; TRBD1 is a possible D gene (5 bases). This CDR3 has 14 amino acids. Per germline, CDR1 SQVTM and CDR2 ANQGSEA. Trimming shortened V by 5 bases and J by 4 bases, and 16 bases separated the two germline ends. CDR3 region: CSVTGGMGPDTQYF. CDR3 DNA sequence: TGCAGCGTTACAGGCGGCATGGGCCCAGATACGCAGTATTTT.

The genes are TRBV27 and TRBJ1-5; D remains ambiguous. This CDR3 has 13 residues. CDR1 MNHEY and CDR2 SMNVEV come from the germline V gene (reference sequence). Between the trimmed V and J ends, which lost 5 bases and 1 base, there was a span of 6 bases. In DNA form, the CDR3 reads TGTGCCAGCAGTAGGCAAAGCAATCAGCCCCAGCATTTT. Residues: CASSRQSNQPQHF.

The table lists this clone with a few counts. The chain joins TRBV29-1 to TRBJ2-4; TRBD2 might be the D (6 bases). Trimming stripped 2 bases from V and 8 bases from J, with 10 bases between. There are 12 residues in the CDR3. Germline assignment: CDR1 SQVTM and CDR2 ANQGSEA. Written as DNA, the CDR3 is TGCAGCGTTGAAATCTGGGGGGACATTCAGTACTTC. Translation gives CSVEIWGDIQYF.

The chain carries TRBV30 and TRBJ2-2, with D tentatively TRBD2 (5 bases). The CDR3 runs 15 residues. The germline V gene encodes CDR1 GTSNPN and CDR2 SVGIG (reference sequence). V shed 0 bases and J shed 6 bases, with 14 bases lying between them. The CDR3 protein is CAWSVFAVGAGELFF. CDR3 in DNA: TGTGCCTGGAGTGTATTCGCGGTCGGGGCCGGGGAGCTGTTTTTT. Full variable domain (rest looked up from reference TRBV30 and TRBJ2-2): SQTIHQWPATLVQPVGSPLSLECTVEGTSNPNLYWYRQAAGRGLQLLFYSVGIGQISSEVPQNLSASRPQDRQFILSSKKLLLSDSGFYLCAWSVFAVGAGELFFGEGSRLTVL.

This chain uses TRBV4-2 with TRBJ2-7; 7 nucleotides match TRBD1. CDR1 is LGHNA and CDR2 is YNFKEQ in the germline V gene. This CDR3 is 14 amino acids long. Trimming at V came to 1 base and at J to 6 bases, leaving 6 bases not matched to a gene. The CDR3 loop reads CASSQGGGASEQYF. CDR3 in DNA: TGTGCCAGCAGCCAAGGAGGGGGCGCGTCCGAGCAGTACTTC.

CDR3 sequence: CASSHSTSAGYNEQFF. Here the CDR3 DNA reads TGCGCCAGCAGCCACTCCACCTCAGCAGGTTACAATGAGCAGTTCTTC. V is TRBV4-1 and J is TRBJ2-1; D gene ambiguous. The ends were cut back, 3 bases at V and 4 bases at J, with 16 bases in the middle. The CDR3 has 16 amino acids. Germline-derived CDR1 and CDR2 are MGHRA and YSYEKL.

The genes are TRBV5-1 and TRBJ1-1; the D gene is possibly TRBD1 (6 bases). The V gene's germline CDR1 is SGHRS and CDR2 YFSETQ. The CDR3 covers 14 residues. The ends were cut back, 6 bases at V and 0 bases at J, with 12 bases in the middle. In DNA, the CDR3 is TGCGCCAGCAAAAGGACAGCGATGAACACTGAAGCTTTCTTT. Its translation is CASKRTAMNTEAFF.

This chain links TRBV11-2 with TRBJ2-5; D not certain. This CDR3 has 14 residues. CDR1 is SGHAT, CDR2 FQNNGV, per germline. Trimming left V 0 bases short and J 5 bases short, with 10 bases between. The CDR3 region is CASSLDLSSETQYF. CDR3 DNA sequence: TGTGCCAGCAGCTTAGACCTGTCGTCGGAGACCCAGTACTTC. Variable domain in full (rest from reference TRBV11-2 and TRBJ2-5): EAGVAQSPRYKIIEKRQSVAFWCNPISGHATLYWYQQILGQGPKLLIQFQNNGVVDDSQLPKDRFSAERLKGVDSTLKIQPAKLEDSAVYLCASSLDLSSETQYFGPGTRLLVL.

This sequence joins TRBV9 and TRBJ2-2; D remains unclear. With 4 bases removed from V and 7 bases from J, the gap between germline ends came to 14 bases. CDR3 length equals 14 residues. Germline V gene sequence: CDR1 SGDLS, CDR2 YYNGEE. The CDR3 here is CASSFSPGGGELFF. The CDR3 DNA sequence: TGTGCCAGCAGCTTCTCGCCGGGCGGCGGGGAGCTGTTTTTT.

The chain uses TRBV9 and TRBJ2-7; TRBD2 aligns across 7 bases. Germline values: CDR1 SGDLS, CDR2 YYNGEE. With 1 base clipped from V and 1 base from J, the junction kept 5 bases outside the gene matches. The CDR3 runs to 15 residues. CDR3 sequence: CASSVTGGGSYEQYF. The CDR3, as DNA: TGTGCCAGCAGCGTAACGGGAGGAGGGTCCTACGAGCAGTACTTC.

CDR3 protein: CSVEGGSINEQFF. CDR3 coding DNA: TGCAGCGTTGAGGGCGGGAGTATCAATGAGCAGTTCTTC. V and J are TRBV29-1 and TRBJ2-1; 7 bases line up with TRBD2. The CDR3 runs to 13 residues. The junction had 5 bases not matched to a gene; V was cut back by 3 bases and J by 6 bases. Germline CDR1 SQVTM, CDR2 ANQGSEA.

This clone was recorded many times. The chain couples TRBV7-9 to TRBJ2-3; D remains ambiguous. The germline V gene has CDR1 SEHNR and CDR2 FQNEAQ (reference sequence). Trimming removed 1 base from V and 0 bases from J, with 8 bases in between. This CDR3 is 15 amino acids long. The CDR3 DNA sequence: TGTGCCAGCAGCTTAGTGGTCGGGAGCACAGATACGCAGTATTTT. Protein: CASSLVVGSTDTQYF.

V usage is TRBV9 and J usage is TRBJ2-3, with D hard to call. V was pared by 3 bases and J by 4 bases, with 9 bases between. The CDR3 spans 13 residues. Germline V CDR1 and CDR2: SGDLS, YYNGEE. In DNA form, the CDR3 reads TGTGCCAGCAGCGCTGCAGACGCAGATACGCAGTATTTT. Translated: CASSAADADTQYF. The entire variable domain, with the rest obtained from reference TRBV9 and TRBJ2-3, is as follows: DSGVTQTPKHLITATGQRVTLRCSPRSGDLSVYWYQQSLDQGLQFLIQYYNGEERAKGNILERFSAQQFPDLHSELNLSSLELGDSALYFCASSAADADTQYFGPGTRLTVL.

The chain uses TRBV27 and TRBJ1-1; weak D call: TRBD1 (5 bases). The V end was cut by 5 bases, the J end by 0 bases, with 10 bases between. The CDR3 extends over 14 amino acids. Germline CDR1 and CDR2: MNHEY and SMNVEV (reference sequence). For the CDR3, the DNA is TGTGCCAGCAGTCCGGGGACCCTGAACACTGAAGCTTTCTTT. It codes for CASSPGTLNTEAFF.

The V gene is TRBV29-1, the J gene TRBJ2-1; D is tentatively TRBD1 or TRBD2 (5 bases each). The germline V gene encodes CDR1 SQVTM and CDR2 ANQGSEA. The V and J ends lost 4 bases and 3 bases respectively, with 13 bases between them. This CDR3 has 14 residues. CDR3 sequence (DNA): TGCAGCGTTGTAGGTAGGGACGACTACAATGAGCAGTTCTTC. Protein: CSVVGRDDYNEQFF.

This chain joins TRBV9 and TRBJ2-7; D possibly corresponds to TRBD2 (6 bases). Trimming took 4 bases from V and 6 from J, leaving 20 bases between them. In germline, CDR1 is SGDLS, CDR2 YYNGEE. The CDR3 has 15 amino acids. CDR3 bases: TGTGCCAGCAGCTCGGGGACTGGGCGTGGGAGCGAGCAGTACTTC. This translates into CASSSGTGRGSEQYF.

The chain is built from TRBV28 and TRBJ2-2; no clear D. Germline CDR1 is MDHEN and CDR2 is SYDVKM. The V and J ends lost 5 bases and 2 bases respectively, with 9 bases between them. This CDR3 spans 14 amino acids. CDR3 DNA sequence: TGTGCCAGCAGTCGATACCGTAACACCGGGGAGCTGTTTTTT. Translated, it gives CASSRYRNTGELFF.

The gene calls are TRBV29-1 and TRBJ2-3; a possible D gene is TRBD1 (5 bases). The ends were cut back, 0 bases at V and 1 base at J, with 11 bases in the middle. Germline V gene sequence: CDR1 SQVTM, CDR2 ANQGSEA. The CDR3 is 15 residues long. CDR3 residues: CSVEDPTQGTDTQYF. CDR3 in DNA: TGCAGCGTTGAAGATCCAACACAGGGCACAGATACGCAGTATTTT.

CDR3 sequence reads: CASSPGLAPSNEQFF. DNA of the CDR3: TGCGCCAGCAGCCCAGGACTAGCTCCCAGCAATGAGCAGTTCTTC. The chain uses TRBV5-1 and TRBJ2-1, with 8 bases aligning to TRBD2. The CDR3 totals 15 residues. CDR1 and CDR2 (germline): SGHRS, YFSETQ. The J segment lost 6 bases and the V segment lost 4 bases, leaving 9 bases of the junction unmatched.

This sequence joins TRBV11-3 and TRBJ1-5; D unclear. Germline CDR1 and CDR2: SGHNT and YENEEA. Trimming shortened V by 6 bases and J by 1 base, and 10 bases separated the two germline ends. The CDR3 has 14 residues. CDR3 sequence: CASSLKGSNQPQHF. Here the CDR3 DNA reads TGTGCCAGCAGTTTAAAGGGCAGCAATCAGCCCCAGCATTTT.

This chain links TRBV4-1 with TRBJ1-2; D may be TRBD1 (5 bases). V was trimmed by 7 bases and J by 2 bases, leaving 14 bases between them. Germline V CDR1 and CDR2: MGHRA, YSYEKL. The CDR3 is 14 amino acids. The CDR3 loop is CASTSKAGNYGYTF. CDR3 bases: TGCGCCAGCACCTCAAAAGCAGGGAACTATGGCTACACCTTC.

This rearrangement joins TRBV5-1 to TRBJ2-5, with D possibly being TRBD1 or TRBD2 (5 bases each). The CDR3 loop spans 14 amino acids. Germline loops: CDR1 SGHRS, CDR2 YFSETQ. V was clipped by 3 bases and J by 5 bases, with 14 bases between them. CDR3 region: CASSYGTQAETQYF. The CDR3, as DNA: TGCGCCAGCAGCTACGGGACCCAAGCGGAGACCCAGTACTTC.

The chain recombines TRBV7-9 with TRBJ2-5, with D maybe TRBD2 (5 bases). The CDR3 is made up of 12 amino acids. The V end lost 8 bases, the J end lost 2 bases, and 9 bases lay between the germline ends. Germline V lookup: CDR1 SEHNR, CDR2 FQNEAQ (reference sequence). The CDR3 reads CASLGSQETQYF. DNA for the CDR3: TGTGCCAGCTTAGGGAGTCAAGAGACCCAGTACTTC.

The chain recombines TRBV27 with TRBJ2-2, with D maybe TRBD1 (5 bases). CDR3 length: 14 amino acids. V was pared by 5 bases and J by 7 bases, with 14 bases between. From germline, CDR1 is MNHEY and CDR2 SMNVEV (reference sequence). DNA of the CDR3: TGTGCCAGCAGTGCCAGGGTTGTGAGCGGGGAGCTGTTTTTT. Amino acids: CASSARVVSGELFF.

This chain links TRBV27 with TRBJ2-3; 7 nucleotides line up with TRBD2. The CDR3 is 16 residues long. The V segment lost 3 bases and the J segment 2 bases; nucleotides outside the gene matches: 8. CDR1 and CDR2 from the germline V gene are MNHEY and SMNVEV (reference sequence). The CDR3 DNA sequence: TGTGCCAGCAGTTTCTTATCGGGAGGATTCACAGATACGCAGTATTTT. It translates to CASSFLSGGFTDTQYF.

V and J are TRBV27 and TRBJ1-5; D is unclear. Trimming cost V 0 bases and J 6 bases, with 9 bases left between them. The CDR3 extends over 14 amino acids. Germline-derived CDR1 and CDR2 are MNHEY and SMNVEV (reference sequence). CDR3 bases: TGTGCCAGCAGTTTATCGGAGGGTACTCAGCCCCAGCATTTT. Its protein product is CASSLSEGTQPQHF.